The rows below give T cell receptor beta chains drawn from one sample of a study of blood T cell repertoires in COVID-19. Measured with immunoSEQ multiplex PCR; TCRdb has only the in-frame clones, and not every one. The sample includes 300,000 to 450,000 clones, roughly 87% of them seen just once. Sequencing was done on a sample of PBMCs or T cells enriched from blood (not recorded which). These receptors were taken from a woman in her 30s who had recovered from COVID-19. Each CDR3 is given without its conserved first and last residue.

j_gene	v_gene	CDR3aa
TRBJ2-7	TRBV6-5	ASRPQGAGYEQY
TRBJ2-1	TRBV25-1	ASIGPRRSNEQF
TRBJ1-3	TRBV5-1	ASSLDGTGGNTIY
TRBJ1-2	TRBV9	ASSVYATGYGYT
TRBJ2-7	TRBV2	ASQRYVDNRIEQY
TRBJ1-2	TRBV9	ASSGVGTGTVGYT
TRBJ1-2	TRBV28	ASRATAGSGYT
TRBJ2-7	TRBV6-5	ASSLDGLVSSEQY
TRBJ2-3	TRBV5-1	ASSPGTDTQY
TRBJ2-2	TRBV7-9	ASSGDRVGELF
TRBJ1-2	TRBV6-5	ATLQGAQGYT
TRBJ2-1	TRBV7-9	ASSRTGTKTYNEQF
TRBJ2-7	TRBV6-5	ASSASGVEQY
TRBJ2-3	TRBV11-3	ASSLAGYSTDTQY
TRBJ1-2	TRBV28	ASSPIGTATNYGYT
TRBJ2-5	TRBV3-1/TRBV3-2	ASSQQLAGGPETQY
TRBJ1-1	TRBV28	ASRTGLMNTEAF
TRBJ2-5	TRBV6-6	ASKSEQETQY
TRBJ1-6	TRBV3-1/TRBV3-2	ASSPGTGVSPLH
TRBJ1-2	TRBV30	AGNQGWGYGYT
TRBJ2-3	TRBV5-5	ASSLDRLGWEDTQY
TRBJ1-2	TRBV28	ASSGGQGAAGYT
TRBJ2-1	TRBV2	ASSGTKTF
TRBJ2-3	TRBV2	ASSAAGIENTDTQY
TRBJ2-1	TRBV27	ASSFGRGGEQF
TRBJ2-1	TRBV2	ASGGGTSLNNEQF
TRBJ2-7	TRBV28	ASSPSGTGVYEQY
TRBJ1-1	TRBV9	ASFRAEAF
TRBJ2-2	TRBV6-2/TRBV6-3	ASSQHPSGELF
TRBJ1-5	TRBV7-2	ASSSPVSNQPQH
TRBJ2-7	TRBV27	ASSQGGQGPYEQY
TRBJ2-2	TRBV19	ASTTGDMDTGELF
TRBJ1-2	TRBV28	ASSLGGTGKNYGYT
TRBJ1-2	TRBV6-5	ASSYSAGYGYT
TRBJ1-2	TRBV7-9	ASSQRDRGLRSYGYT
TRBJ1-2	TRBV10-1	ASSGGRGLWGYT
TRBJ1-2	TRBV12-2	ASRSRQGRGYGYT
TRBJ1-2	TRBV30	AWSVRQGYGYT
TRBJ2-7	TRBV3-1/TRBV3-2	ASSQGTARSYEQY
TRBJ1-3	TRBV10-3	AISKTSREVTGNTIY
TRBJ2-1	TRBV11-2	ASSLRARGGAADNEQF
TRBJ2-7	TRBV27	ASRAGLAGGTYEQY
TRBJ1-6	TRBV11-2	ASSSHLRDRVRNSPLH
TRBJ2-5	TRBV9	ASSVDRGEQETQY
TRBJ2-7	TRBV7-2	ASSLVVGDEQY
TRBJ1-4	TRBV28	ASSPSGTGNEKLF
TRBJ2-6	TRBV7-8	ASSFLGTGDSGANVLT
TRBJ1-5	TRBV30	AWSSTGRGQPQH
TRBJ1-5	TRBV5-8	ASSSMTDTSGNQPQH
TRBJ1-3	TRBV20-1	SASSPGSGNTIY
TRBJ1-6	TRBV27	ASSLDRGTSPLH
TRBJ2-7	TRBV5-4	ASSLTGTGGHEQY
TRBJ2-7	TRBV6-5	ASGTGGAPYEQY
TRBJ2-7	TRBV7-8	ASSFGELGTKNEQY
TRBJ2-5	TRBV4-1	ASSQPGQGVQETQY
TRBJ2-2	TRBV5-6	ASSLTGVSGGELF